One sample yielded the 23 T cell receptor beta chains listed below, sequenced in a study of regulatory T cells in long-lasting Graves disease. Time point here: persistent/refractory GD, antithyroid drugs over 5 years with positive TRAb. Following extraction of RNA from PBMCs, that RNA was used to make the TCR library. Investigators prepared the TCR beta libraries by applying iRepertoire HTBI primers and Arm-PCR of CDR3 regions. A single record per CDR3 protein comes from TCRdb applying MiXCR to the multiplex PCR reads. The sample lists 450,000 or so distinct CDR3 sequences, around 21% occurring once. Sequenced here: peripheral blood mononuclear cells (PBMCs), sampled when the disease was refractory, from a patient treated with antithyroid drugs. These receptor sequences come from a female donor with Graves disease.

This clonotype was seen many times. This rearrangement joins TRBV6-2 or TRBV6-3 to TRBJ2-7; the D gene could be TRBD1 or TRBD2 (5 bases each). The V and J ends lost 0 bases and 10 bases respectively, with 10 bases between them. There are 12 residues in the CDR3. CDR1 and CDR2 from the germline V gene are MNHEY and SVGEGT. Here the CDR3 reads CASSYSQRGQYF. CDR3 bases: TGTGCCAGCAGTTACTCCCAGAGGGGCCAGTACTTC.

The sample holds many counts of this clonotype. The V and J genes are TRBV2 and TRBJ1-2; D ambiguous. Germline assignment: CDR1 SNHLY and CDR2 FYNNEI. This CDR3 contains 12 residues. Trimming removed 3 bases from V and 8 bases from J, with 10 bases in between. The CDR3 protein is CASSDFARGYTF. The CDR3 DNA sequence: TGTGCCAGCAGTGATTTCGCGCGGGGCTACACCTTC.

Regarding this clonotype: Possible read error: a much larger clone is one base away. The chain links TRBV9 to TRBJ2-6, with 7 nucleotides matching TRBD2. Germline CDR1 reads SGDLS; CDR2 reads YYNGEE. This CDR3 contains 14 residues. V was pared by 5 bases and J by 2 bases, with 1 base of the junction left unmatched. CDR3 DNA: TGTGCCAGCAGTGGGAGGGCTGGGGCCAACGTCCTGACTTTC. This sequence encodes CASSGRAGANVLTF.

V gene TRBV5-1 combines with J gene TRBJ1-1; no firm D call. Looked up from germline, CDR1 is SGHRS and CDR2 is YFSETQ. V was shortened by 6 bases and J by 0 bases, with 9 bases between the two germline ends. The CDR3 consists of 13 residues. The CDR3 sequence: CASKSGLNTEAFF. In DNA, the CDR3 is TGCGCCAGCAAATCCGGCCTGAACACTGAAGCTTTCTTT. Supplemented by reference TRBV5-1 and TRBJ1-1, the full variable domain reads KAGVTQTPRYLIKTRGQQVTLSCSPISGHRSVSWYQQTPGQGLQFLFEYFSETQRNKGNFPGRFSGRQFSNSRSEMNVSTLELGDSALYLCASKSGLNTEAFFGQGTRLTVV.

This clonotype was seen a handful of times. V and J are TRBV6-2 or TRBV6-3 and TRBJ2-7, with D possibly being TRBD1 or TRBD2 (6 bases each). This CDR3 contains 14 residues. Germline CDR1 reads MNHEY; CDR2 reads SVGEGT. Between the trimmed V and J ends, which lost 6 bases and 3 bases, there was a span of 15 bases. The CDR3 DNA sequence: TGTGCCAGCAGCCGGGGGCAGGGTCACTACGAGCAGTACTTC. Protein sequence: CASSRGQGHYEQYF.

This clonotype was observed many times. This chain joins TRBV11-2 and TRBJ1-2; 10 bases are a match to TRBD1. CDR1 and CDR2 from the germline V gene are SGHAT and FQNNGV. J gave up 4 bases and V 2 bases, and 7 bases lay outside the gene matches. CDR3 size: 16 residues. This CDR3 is CASSLTGTGAAYGYTF. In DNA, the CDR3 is TGTGCCAGCAGCTTAACTGGGACAGGGGCGGCCTATGGCTACACCTTC.

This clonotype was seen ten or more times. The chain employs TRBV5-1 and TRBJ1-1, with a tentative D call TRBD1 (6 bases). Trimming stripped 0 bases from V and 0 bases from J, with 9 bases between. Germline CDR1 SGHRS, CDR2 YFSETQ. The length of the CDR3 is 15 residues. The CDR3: CASSLVGQLNTEAFF. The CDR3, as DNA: TGCGCCAGCAGCTTGGTAGGACAGTTGAACACTGAAGCTTTCTTT.

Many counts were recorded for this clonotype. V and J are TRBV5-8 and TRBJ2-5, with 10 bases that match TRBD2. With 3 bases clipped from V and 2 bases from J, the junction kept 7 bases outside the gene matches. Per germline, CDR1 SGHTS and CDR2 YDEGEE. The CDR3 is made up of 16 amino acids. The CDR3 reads CASSSGELAGQETQYF. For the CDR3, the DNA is TGTGCCAGCAGCTCCGGGGAACTAGCGGGGCAAGAGACCCAGTACTTC.

The CDR3, as DNA: TGCAGTGCTAGAGATCGTAGTAGCGGTGTGGTCGGGGAGCTGTTTTTT. Translated, it gives CSARDRSSGVVGELFF. The chain recombines TRBV20-1 with TRBJ2-2, with D possibly TRBD2 on 6 matching bases. The germline V and J ends were trimmed by 0 bases and 7 bases, with 18 bases remaining between them. The germline gives CDR1 DFQATT, CDR2 SNEGSKA (reference sequence). The CDR3 runs 16 residues.

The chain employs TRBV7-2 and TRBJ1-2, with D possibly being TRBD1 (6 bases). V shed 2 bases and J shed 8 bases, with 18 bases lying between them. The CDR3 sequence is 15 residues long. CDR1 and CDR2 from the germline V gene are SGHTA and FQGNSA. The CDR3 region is CASSLFLMSGAGYTF. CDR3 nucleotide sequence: TGTGCCAGCAGCTTATTTCTTATGTCAGGGGCGGGCTACACCTTC.

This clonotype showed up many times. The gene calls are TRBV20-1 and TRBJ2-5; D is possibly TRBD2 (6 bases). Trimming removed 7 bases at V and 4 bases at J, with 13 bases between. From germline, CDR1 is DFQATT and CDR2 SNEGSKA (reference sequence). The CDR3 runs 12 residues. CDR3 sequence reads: CSVDGEVETQYF. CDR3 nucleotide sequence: TGCAGTGTAGATGGGGAGGTAGAGACCCAGTACTTC.

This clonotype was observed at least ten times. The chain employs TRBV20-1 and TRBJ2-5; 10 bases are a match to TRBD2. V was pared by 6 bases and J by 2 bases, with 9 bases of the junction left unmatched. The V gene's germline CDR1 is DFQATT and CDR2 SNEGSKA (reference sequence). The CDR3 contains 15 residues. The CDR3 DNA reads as TGCAGTGCCCCCAAACTAGCGGGAAAACAAGAGACCCAGTACTTC. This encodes CSAPKLAGKQETQYF.

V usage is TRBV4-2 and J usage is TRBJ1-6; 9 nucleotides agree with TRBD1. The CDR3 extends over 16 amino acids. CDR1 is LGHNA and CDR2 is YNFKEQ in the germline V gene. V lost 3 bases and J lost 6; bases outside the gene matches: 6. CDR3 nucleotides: TGTGCCAGCAGCCAGGATACGGGACAGGGTAATTCACCCCTCCACTTT. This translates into CASSQDTGQGNSPLHF.

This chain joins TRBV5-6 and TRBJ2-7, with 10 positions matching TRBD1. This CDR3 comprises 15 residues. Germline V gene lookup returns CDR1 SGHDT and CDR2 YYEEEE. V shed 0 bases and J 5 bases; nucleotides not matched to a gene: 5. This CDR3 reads CASSLGGQGSHEQYF. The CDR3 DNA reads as TGTGCCAGCAGCTTGGGGGGACAGGGGTCCCACGAGCAGTACTTC.

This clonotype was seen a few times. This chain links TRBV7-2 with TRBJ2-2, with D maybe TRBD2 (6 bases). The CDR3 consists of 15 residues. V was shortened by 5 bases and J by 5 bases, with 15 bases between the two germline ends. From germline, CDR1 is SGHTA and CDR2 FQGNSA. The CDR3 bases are TGTGCCAGCAGCCGGGACTCCTTATGGACCGGGGAGCTGTTTTTT. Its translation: CASSRDSLWTGELFF.

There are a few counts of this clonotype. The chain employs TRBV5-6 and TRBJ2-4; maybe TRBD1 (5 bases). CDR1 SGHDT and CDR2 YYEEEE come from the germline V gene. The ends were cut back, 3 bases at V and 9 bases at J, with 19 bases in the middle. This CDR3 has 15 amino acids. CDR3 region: CASSWRSGSLVIQYF. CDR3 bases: TGTGCCAGCAGCTGGCGCTCAGGGTCGTTAGTCATTCAGTACTTC.

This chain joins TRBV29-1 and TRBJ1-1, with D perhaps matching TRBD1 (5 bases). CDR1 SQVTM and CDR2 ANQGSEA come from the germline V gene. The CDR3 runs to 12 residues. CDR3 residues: CFPVRVYTEAFF. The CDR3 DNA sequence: TGCTTCCCGGTCAGGGTGTACACTGAAGCTTTCTTT.

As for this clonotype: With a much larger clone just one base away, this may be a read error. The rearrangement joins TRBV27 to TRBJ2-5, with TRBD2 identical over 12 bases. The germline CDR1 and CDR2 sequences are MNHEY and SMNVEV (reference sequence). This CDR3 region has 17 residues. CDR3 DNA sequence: TGTGCCCGCAGACAGAGGACTAGCGGGAAACTCGGGGAGACCCAGTACTTC. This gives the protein CARRQRTSGKLGETQYF.

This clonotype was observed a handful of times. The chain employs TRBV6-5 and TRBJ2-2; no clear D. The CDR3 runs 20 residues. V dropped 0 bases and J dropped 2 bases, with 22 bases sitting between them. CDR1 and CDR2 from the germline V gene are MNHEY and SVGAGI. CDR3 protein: CASSYSVFIFGRNNTGELFF. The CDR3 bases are TGTGCCAGCAGTTACTCGGTTTTTATTTTTGGCCGGAACAACACCGGGGAGCTGTTTTTT.

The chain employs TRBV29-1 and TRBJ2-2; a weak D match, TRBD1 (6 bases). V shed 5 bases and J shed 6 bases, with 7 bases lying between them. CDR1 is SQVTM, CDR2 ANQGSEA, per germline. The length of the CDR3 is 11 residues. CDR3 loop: CSVYRAGELFF. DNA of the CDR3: TGCAGCGTTTACAGGGCCGGGGAGCTGTTTTTT.

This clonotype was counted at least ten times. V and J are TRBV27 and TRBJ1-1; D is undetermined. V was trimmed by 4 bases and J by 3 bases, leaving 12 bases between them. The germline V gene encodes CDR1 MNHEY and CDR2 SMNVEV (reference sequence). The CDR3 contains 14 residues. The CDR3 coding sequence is TGTGCCAGCAGTTCACGGGTGGATTACACTGAAGCTTTCTTT. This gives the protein CASSSRVDYTEAFF.

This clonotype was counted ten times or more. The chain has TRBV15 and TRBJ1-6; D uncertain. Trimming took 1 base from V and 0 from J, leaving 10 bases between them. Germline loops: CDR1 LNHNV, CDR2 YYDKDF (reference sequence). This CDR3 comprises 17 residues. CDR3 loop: CATSRVRSSSYNSPLHF. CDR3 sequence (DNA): TGTGCCACCAGCAGAGTGAGGTCTAGCTCCTATAATTCACCCCTCCACTTT.

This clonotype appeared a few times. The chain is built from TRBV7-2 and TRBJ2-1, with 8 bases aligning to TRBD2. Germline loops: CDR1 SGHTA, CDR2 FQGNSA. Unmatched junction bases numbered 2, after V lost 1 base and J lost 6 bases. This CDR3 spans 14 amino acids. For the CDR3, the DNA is TGTGCCAGCAGCTTAGGAGGACTAGCCAATGAGCAGTTCTTC. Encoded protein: CASSLGGLANEQFF.